This TCR beta chain was sequenced for a study of PD-1 blockade in classical Hodgkin lymphoma. After autologous stem cell transplantation all patients relapsed, and prior brentuximab vedotin exposure differed between cohorts. Method: immunoSEQ multiplex PCR; TCRdb's copy keeps in-frame clones and lacks some. The sample lists more than 140,000 clones, 78% occurring once. The germline gives CDR1 LGHNA, CDR2 YNFKEQ. The CDR3 totals 12 residues. With 0 bases removed from V and 13 bases from J, the gap between germline ends came to 10 bases. The chain links TRBV4-2 to TRBJ2-1; D unresolved. Sample: peripheral blood mononuclear cells (PBMCs), taken before the second cycle of nivolumab. This TCR was recovered from a human donor with classical Hodgkin lymphoma. The CDR3: CASSQDSVQQFF. The CDR3 DNA reads as TGTGCCAGCAGCCAAGATTCGGTGCAACAGTTCTTC.